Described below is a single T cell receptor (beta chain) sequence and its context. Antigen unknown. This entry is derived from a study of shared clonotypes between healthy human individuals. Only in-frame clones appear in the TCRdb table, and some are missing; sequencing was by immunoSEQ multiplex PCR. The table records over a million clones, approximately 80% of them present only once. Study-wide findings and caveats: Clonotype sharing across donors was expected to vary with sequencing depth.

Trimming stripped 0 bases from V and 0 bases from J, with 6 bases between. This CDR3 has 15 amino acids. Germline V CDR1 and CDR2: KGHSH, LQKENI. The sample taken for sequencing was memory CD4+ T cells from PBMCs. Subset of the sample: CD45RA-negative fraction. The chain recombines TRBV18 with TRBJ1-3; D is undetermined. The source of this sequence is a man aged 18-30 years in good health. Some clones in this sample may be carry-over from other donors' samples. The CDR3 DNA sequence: TGTGCCAGCTCACCACCAAACCTCTCTGGAAACACCATATATTTT. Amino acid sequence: CASSPPNLSGNTIYF. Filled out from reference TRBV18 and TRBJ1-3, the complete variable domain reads NAGVMQNPRHLVRRRGQEARLRCSPMKGHSHVYWYRQLPEEGLKFMVYLQKENIIDESGMPKERFSAEFPKEGPSILRIQQVVRGDSAAYFCASSPPNLSGNTIYFGEGSWLTVV.